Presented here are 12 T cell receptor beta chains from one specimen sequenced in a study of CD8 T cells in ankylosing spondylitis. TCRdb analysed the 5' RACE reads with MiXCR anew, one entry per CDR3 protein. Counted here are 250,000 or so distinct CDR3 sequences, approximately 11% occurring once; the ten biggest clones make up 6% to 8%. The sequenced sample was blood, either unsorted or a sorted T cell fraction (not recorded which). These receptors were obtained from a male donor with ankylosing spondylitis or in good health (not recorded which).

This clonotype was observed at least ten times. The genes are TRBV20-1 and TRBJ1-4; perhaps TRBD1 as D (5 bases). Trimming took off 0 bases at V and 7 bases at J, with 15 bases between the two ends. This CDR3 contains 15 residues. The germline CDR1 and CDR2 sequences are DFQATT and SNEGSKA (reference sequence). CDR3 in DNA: TGCAGTGCTAGAGATCCTTGGGCAGGGTCTGAAAAACTGTTTTTT. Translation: CSARDPWAGSEKLFF.

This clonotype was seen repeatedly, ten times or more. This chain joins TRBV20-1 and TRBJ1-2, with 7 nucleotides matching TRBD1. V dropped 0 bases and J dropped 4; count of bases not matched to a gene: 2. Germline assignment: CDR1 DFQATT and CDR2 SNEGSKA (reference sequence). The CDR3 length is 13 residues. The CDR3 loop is CSAREPGGYGYTF. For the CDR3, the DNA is TGCAGTGCTAGAGAACCAGGGGGCTATGGCTACACCTTC.

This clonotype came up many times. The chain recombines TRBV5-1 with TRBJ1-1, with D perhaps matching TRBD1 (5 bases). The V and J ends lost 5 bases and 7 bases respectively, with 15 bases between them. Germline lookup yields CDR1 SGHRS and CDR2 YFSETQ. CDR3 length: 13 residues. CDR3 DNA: TGCGCCAGCAGGATAGACCGGGGCAGTGAAGCTTTCTTT. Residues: CASRIDRGSEAFF.

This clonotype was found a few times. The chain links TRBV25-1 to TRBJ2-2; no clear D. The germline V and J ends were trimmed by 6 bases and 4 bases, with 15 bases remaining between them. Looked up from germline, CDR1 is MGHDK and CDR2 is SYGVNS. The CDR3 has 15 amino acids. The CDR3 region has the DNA TGTGCCAGCAGCTCACGGGTCAAGGGCACCGGGGAGCTGTTTTTT. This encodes CASSSRVKGTGELFF.

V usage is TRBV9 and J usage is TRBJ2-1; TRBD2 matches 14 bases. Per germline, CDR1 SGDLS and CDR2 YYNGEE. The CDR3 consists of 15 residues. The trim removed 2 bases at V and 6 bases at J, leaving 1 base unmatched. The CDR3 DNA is TGTGCCAGCAGCGTCGGGACTAGCGGGAGCAATGAGCAGTTCTTC. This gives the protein CASSVGTSGSNEQFF.

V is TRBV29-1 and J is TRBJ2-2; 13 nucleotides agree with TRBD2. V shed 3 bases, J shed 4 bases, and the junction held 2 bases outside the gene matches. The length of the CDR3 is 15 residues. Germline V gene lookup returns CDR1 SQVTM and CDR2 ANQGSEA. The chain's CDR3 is CSVDTSGGGTGELFF. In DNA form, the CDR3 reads TGCAGCGTTGACACTAGCGGGGGGGGCACCGGGGAGCTGTTTTTT.

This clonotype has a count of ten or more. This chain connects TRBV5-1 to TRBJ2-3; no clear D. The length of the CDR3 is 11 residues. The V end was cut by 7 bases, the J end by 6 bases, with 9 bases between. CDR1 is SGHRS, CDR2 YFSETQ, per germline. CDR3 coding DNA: TGCGCCAGCGGCAGGTTGGATACGCAGTATTTT. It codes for CASGRLDTQYF.

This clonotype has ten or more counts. The CDR3 region is CASSESRDSSYEQYF. In nucleotides, the CDR3 is TGTGCCAGCAGTGAATCCAGGGACAGCTCCTACGAGCAGTACTTC. The V call is TRBV25-1, the J call TRBJ2-7; 7 bases match TRBD1. The trim removed 1 base at V and 0 bases at J, leaving 3 bases unmatched. The CDR3 has 15 amino acids. Germline lookup yields CDR1 MGHDK and CDR2 SYGVNS.

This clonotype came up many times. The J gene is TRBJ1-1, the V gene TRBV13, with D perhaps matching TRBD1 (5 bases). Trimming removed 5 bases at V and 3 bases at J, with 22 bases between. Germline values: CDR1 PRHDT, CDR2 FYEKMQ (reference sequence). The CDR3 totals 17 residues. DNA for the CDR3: TGTGCCAGCAGCGCGGGGCTAGGGCGCTTGACGGACACTGAAGCTTTCTTT. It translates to CASSAGLGRLTDTEAFF.

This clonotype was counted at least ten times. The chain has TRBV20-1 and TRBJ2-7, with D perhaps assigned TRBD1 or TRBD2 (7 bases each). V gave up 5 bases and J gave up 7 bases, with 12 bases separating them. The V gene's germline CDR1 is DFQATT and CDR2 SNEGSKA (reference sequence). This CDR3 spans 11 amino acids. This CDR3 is CSAYQGGEQYF. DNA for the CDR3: TGCAGTGCTTACCAGGGGGGGGAGCAGTACTTC.

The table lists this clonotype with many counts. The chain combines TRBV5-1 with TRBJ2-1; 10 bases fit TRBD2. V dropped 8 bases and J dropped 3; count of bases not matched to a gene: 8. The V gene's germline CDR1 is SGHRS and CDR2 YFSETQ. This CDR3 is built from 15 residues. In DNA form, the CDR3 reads TGCGCCAGTGGACCCGGGACTAGCGACTACAATGAGCAGTTCTTC. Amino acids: CASGPGTSDYNEQFF. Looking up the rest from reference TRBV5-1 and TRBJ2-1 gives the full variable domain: KAGVTQTPRYLIKTRGQQVTLSCSPISGHRSVSWYQQTPGQGLQFLFEYFSETQRNKGNFPGRFSGRQFSNSRSEMNVSTLELGDSALYLCASGPGTSDYNEQFFGPGTRLTVL.

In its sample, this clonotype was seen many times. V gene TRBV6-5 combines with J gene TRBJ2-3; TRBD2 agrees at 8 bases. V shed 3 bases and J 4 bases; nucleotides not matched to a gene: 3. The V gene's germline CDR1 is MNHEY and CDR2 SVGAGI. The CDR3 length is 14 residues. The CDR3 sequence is CASSYGLAADTQYF. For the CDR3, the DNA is TGTGCCAGCAGTTATGGACTAGCCGCAGATACGCAGTATTTT.